This T cell receptor (beta chain) was observed in a study of CD8 T cells in Susac syndrome. The RNA, about 0.5 to 1 ug, was put through reverse transcription using random hexamers. Amplification of TCR beta CDR3 across 54 Vbeta and 13 Jbeta was performed with immunoSEQ multiplex PCR. A single record per CDR3 protein comes from TCRdb applying MiXCR to the immunoSEQ multiplex PCR reads. The sample includes approximately 170,000 distinct CDR3 sequences, 94% of them seen just once. Trimming left V 1 base short and J 4 bases short, with 17 bases between. The CDR3 has 16 residues. Germline V gene lookup returns CDR1 DFQATT and CDR2 SNEGSKA (reference sequence).

The sequencing sample was made of CD4+ T cells from PBMCs. This clonotype was sampled from a human donor with multiple sclerosis. The rearrangement joins TRBV20-1 to TRBJ2-1; D unresolved. The CDR3 DNA is TGCAGTGCTAGAGTGGTGGGTTCGTTGGGATACAATGAGCAGTTCTTC. Protein: CSARVVGSLGYNEQFF.